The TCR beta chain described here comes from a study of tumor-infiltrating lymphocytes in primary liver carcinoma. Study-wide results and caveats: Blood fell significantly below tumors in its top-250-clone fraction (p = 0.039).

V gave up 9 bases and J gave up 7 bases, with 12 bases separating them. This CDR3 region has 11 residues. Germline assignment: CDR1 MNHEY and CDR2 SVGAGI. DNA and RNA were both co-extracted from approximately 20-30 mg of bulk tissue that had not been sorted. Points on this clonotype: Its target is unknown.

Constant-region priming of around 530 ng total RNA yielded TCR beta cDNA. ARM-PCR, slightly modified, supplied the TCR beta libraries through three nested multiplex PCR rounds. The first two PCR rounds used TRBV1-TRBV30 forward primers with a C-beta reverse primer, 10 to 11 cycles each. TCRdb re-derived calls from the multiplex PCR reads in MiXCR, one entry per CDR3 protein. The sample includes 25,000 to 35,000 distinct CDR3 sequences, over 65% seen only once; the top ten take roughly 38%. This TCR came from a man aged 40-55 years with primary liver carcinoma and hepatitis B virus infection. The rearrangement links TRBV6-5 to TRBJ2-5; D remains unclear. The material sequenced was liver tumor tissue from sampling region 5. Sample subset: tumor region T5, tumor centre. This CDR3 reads CASTAHGTQYF. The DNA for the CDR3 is TGTGCCAGTACCGCCCACGGGACCCAGTACTTC.